Listed here is a single T cell receptor beta chain. The germline CDR1 and CDR2 sequences are MNHNS and SASEGT. The CDR3 totals 14 residues. V shed 2 bases and J shed 4 bases, with 11 bases lying between them. Under the authors' procedure: It was from reference gene primer amplification that nucleated cell counts were estimated. This table comes from immunoSEQ multiplex PCR, and its TCRdb copy is limited to in-frame clones, with some not included. V and J calls plus clone size are reproduced from that table; the DNA served to infer D and trimming. The table lists some 200,000 clones, around 85% of them singletons. The record originates from a study of blood T cell repertoires in COVID-19. The wider study: Samples came from the United States, Italy and Spain, spanning acute and convalescent COVID-19. Nucleic acid was either cDNA or gDNA, and it came from T cells, B-cell-depleted T cells, or PBMCs.

Seattle patient enrollment occurred during active infection, with longitudinal follow-up thereafter. The rearrangement links TRBV6-1 to TRBJ1-2; D perhaps matches TRBD1 (5 bases). This clonotype was obtained from a woman aged 55-70 years with COVID-19, enrolled during active disease. Sequences were obtained from peripheral blood. The CDR3 sequence: CASSELGVGYGYTF. DNA of the CDR3: TGTGCCAGCAGTGAACTAGGGGTTGGCTATGGCTACACCTTC.